A few counts support the clone carrying this TCR beta chain. Its antigen is as yet unknown. A junction boundary mismatches the germline segment, possibly from a read error. The sample comes from a study of T-cell memory formation after mild COVID-19. Study-level findings and limits: Still unconfirmed is whether the second-wave clones peaking on day 37 recognized SARS-CoV-2.

The V gene's germline CDR1 is SGHDN and CDR2 FVKESK. CDR3 length: 14 amino acids. TCRdb analysed the 5' RACE reads with MiXCR anew, one entry per CDR3 protein. The data contain around 440,000 distinct CDR3 sequences, over 15% of them singletons. This chain uses TRBV14 with TRBJ2-7; TRBD2 matches at 11 bases. The source is an adult woman who had mild COVID-19 (a few samples of this study predate the infection). Cell type and time point are not known. The sample comprised PBMCs or a T cell subset sorted from them (not recorded which). CDR3 region: CASSQSSGRPPRNF. The CDR3 DNA reads TGTGCCAGCAGCCAGTCTAGCGGGAGGCCCCCCAGAAACTTC.